A selection of T cell receptor beta chains follows, all from one sample in a study of blood T cell repertoires in COVID-19. Clones were read by immunoSEQ multiplex PCR, and TCRdb kept only the in-frame ones, dropping some. The table has about 150,000 clones, approximately 80% seen once. Sequencing was done on a sample of peripheral blood. These receptors originate from a man in his 70s with acute or convalescent COVID-19. Each CDR3 is given with its conserved first and last residue. D genes are given only for firm matches. Not every row has a clone size; where given, it reads once, few, many or a size class.

d_call	j_call	clone_size	v_call	cdr3_nt	cdr3_aa
.	TRBJ2-4	.	TRBV7-5	TGTGCCAGAAGCAAGGGGACAGGGGGCGTAGGCATTCAGTACTTC	CARSKGTGGVGIQYF
TRBD2	TRBJ2-7	.	TRBV7-9	TGTGCCAGCAGCTTAGGACTAGCGGGAGCCCACGAGCAGTACTTC	CASSLGLAGAHEQYF
.	TRBJ1-5	.	TRBV5-5	TGTGCCAGCAGCTTCTCAGGACAGCCGTATCAGCCCCAGCATTTT	CASSFSGQPYQPQHF
.	TRBJ1-4	.	TRBV27	TGTGCCAGCAGTTTTCCAGGGGCTAATGAAAAACTGTTTTTT	CASSFPGANEKLFF
.	TRBJ2-1	.	TRBV11-2	TGTGCCAGCAGCTTTCAGGGGAGCTCCTACAATGAGCAGTTCTTC	CASSFQGSSYNEQFF
TRBD1	TRBJ1-1	.	TRBV19	TGTGCCAGTACCCCGGACAGGGTGAACACTGAAGCTTTCTTT	CASTPDRVNTEAFF
.	TRBJ1-5	.	TRBV28	TGTGCCAGCAGTTTTCGGGGGGACAGCAATCAGCCCCAGCATTTT	CASSFRGDSNQPQHF
TRBD1	TRBJ2-7	.	TRBV28	TGTGCCAGCAGTTTATCACAGGGGGCTCAGGATTTGTACTTC	CASSLSQGAQDLYF
.	TRBJ2-1	.	TRBV5-1	TGCGCCAGCAGCTGGCCGGGGAAAGGCTCTTACAATGAGCAGTTCTTC	CASSWPGKGSYNEQFF
.	TRBJ2-7	.	TRBV3-1/TRBV3-2	TGTGCCAGCAGCCTGGCTTCCTACGAGCAGTACTTC	CASSLASYEQYF
.	TRBJ1-5	.	TRBV18	TGTGCCAGCTCACCTTCCGGGACAACAAATCAGCCCCAGCATTTT	CASSPSGTTNQPQHF
TRBD1	TRBJ2-2	.	TRBV7-3	TGTGCCAGCAGCTCACAGGGGTTGGAGCTGTTTTTT	CASSSQGLELFF
TRBD1	TRBJ1-4	.	TRBV28	TGTGCCAGCAGGCCACAGGGGGCCAATGAAAAACTGTTTTTT	CASRPQGANEKLFF
TRBD1	TRBJ2-3	.	TRBV29-1	TGCAGCGTCGACGTTACAGGGGGAGCAGATACGCAGTATTTT	CSVDVTGGADTQYF
.	TRBJ1-4	.	TRBV3-1/TRBV3-2	TGTGCCAGCAGGCCGGGGGGGTCTAATGAAAAACTGTTTTTT	CASRPGGSNEKLFF
.	TRBJ1-1	.	TRBV18	TGTGCCAGCTCACCACCGGTCGGAGGGACCACTGAAGCTTTCTTT	CASSPPVGGTTEAFF
.	TRBJ1-2	.	TRBV5-1	TGCGCCAGCAGCTTGGGACAGAATAATGGCTACACCTTC	CASSLGQNNGYTF
TRBD1	TRBJ1-3	.	TRBV5-1	TGCGCCAGCAGCTTGGGATTCACAGGGGCAGGTGGAAACACCATATATTTT	CASSLGFTGAGGNTIYF
.	TRBJ2-1	.	TRBV18	TGTGCCAGCTCGACGAGCGTGGACAATGAGCAGTTCTTC	CASSTSVDNEQFF
TRBD1	TRBJ2-5	.	TRBV3-1/TRBV3-2	TGTGCCAGCAGCCAAGATAGGACAGGGGGCCGATTGGGAGAGACCCAGTACTTC	CASSQDRTGGRLGETQYF
.	TRBJ2-3	.	TRBV15	TGTGCCACCAGCAGAGATTCCAGTGGAGGGATCACAGATACGCAGTATTTT	CATSRDSSGGITDTQYF
TRBD1	TRBJ2-1	.	TRBV27	TGTGCCAGCAGGGACACGGGACAGGGTGGAAATGAGCAGTTCTTC	CASRDTGQGGNEQFF
TRBD2	TRBJ2-7	.	TRBV27	TGTGCCAGCAGGGCTAGCGGGGCTAGCTCCTACGAGCAGTACTTC	CASRASGASSYEQYF
TRBD2	TRBJ2-5	.	TRBV7-6	TGTGCCAGCAGCCACGTGGAGGCGGGGGTCCAAGAGACCCAGTACTTC	CASSHVEAGVQETQYF
TRBD1	TRBJ2-1	few	TRBV2	TGTGCCAGCAAGAGCCTGACAGGGACCTACAATGAGCAGTTCTTC	CASKSLTGTYNEQFF
.	TRBJ1-2	.	TRBV27	TGTGCCAGCAGTCCCCGACAGACCTCTAACTATGGCTACACCTTC	CASSPRQTSNYGYTF
.	TRBJ2-5	.	TRBV25-1	TGTGCCAGCAGTGAATATGGAGGAGAGACCCAGTACTTC	CASSEYGGETQYF
.	TRBJ1-4	.	TRBV7-9	TGTGCCAGCAGCTTGGGGGCAGGCCCAGTAAATGAAAAACTGTTTTTT	CASSLGAGPVNEKLFF
TRBD1	TRBJ1-1	.	TRBV5-1	TGCGCCACCCGAGGAGGGACAGGGGGAACTGAAGCTTTCTTT	CATRGGTGGTEAFF
.	TRBJ1-1	.	TRBV3-1/TRBV3-2	TGTGCCAGCAGCGAGAGCGGTCCCAGGGCTTTCTTT	CASSESGPRAFF
.	TRBJ2-4	few	TRBV6-6	TGTGCCAGCAGTTACTCTCGAGACATTCAGTACTTC	CASSYSRDIQYF
TRBD1	TRBJ2-7	.	TRBV28	TGTGCCAGCATCTCGCCTGGACAGGGGGCGGTACAGCAGTACTTC	CASISPGQGAVQQYF